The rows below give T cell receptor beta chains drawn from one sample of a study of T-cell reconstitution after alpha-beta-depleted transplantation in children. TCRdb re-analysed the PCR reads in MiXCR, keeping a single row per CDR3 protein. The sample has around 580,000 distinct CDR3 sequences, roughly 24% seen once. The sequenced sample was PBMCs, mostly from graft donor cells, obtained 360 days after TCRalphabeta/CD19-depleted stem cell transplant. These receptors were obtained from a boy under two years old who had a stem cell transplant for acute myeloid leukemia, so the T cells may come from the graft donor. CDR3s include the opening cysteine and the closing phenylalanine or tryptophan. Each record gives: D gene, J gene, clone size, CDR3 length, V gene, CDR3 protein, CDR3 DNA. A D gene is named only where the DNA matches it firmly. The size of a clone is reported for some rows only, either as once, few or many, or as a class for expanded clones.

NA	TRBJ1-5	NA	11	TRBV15	CATSGDQPQHF	TGTGCCACCAGCGGGGATCAGCCCCAGCATTTT
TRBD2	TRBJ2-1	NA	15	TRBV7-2	CASNLPGGTYNEQFF	TGTGCCAGCAACCTCCCCGGGGGGACCTACAATGAGCAGTTCTTC
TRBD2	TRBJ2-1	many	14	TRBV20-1	CSASKAGAPLEQFF	TGCAGTGCTAGTAAAGCGGGGGCGCCCCTGGAGCAGTTCTTC
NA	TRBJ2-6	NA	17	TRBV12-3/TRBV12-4	CASSRLTGGSGANVLTF	TGTGCCAGCAGCCGGTTAACTGGGGGCTCTGGGGCCAACGTCCTGACTTTC
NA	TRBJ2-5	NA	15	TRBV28	CASRTGAGLRETQYF	TGTGCCAGCCGGACGGGGGCTGGGTTGAGGGAGACCCAGTACTTC
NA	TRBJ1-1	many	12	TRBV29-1	CSVGPMNTEAFF	TGCAGCGTTGGACCTATGAACACTGAAGCTTTCTTT
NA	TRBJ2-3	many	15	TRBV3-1	CASSHEGGGLDTQYF	TGTGCCAGCAGCCACGAGGGGGGCGGATTAGATACGCAGTATTTT
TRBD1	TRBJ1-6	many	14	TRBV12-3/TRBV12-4	CASSFGQVNSPLHF	TGTGCCAGCAGTTTCGGACAGGTTAATTCACCCCTCCACTTT
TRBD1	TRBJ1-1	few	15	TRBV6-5	CASSYPGQKNTEAFF	TGTGCCAGCAGTTACCCGGGACAGAAGAACACTGAAGCTTTCTTT
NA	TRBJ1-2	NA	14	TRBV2	CASSVAPGDYGYTF	TGTGCCAGCAGTGTCGCGCCAGGCGACTATGGCTACACCTTC
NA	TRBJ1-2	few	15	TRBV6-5	CASSYTGPSWGGYTF	TGTGCCAGCAGTTACACAGGCCCTAGTTGGGGTGGCTACACCTTC
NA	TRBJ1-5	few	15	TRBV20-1	CSARKKRGEGQPQHF	TGCAGTGCTAGAAAAAAGCGGGGGGAAGGACAGCCCCAGCATTTT
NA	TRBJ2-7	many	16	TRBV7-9	CASSFLGQEGFYEQYF	TGTGCCAGCAGCTTCCTAGGACAGGAGGGGTTTTACGAGCAGTACTTC
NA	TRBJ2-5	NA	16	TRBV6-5	CASSYSTPVIMETQYF	TGTGCCAGCAGTTACTCGACCCCGGTTATTATGGAGACCCAGTACTTC
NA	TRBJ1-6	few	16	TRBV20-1	CSAPTLRVSYNSPLHF	TGCAGTGCTCCTACCCTCAGGGTCTCCTATAATTCACCCCTCCACTTT
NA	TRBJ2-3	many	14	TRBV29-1	CSVKPTGSTDTQYF	TGCAGCGTTAAACCGACAGGCAGCACAGATACGCAGTATTTT
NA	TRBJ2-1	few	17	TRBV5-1	CASSLTSGTGPYNEQFF	TGCGCCAGCAGCCTGACGTCCGGTACTGGTCCCTACAATGAGCAGTTCTTC
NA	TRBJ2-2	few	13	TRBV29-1	CSVEDLESGELFF	TGCAGCGTTGAAGACTTGGAGTCGGGGGAGCTGTTTTTT
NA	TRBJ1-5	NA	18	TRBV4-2	CASSQGWEHQKGNQPQHF	TGTGCCAGCAGCCAAGGATGGGAGCATCAAAAGGGCAATCAGCCCCAGCATTTT
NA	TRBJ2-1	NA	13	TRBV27	CASSLGRVREQFF	TGTGCCAGCAGTTTAGGCAGGGTCAGGGAGCAGTTCTTC
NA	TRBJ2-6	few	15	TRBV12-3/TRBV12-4	CASSPGWSGANVLTF	TGTGCCAGCAGCCCAGGATGGTCGGGGGCCAACGTCCTGACTTTC
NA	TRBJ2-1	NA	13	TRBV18	CASSPDPGVEQFF	TGTGCCAGCTCACCGGATCCAGGGGTTGAGCAGTTCTTC
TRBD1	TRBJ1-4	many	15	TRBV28	CASSSSGTGREKLFF	TGTGCCAGCAGCTCCTCCGGGACAGGGAGAGAAAAACTGTTTTTT
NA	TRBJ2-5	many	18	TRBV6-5	CASSYSINRQKPGETQYF	TGTGCCAGCAGTTACTCGATTAATCGTCAGAAACCCGGAGAGACCCAGTACTTC
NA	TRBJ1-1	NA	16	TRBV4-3	CASSQDLARRPTEAFF	TGCGCCAGCAGCCAAGATCTAGCCAGGCGGCCCACTGAAGCTTTCTTT
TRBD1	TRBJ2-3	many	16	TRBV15	CATSIGTGLGTDTQYF	TGTGCCACCAGCATCGGGACAGGGTTGGGCACAGATACGCAGTATTTT
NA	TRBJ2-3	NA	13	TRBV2	CASHFSYTDTQYF	TGTGCCAGCCACTTTTCATACACAGATACGCAGTATTTT
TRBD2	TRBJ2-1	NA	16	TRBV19	CASRLRLASYNNEQFF	TGTGCCAGCCGTCTCAGACTAGCTTCCTACAACAATGAGCAGTTCTTC
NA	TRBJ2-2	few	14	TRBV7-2	CASSLGTPSGELFF	TGTGCCAGCAGCTTAGGGACACCAAGCGGGGAGCTGTTTTTT
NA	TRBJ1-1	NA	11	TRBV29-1	CSFSIDREAFF	TGCAGCTTCTCCATCGACAGGGAAGCTTTCTTT
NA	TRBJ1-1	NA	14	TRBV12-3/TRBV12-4	CASNNLEENTEAFF	TGTGCCAGCAATAACCTGGAGGAGAACACTGAAGCTTTCTTT
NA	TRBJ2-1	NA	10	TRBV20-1	CSARNDEQFF	TGCAGTGCTAGGAATGATGAGCAGTTCTTC
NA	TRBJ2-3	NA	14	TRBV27	CASSLGLVPDTQYF	TGTGCCAGCAGTTTGGGTCTAGTCCCAGATACGCAGTATTTT
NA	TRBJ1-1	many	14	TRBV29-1	CSVGSTGLGTEAFF	TGCAGCGTAGGTTCCACAGGGCTTGGCACTGAAGCTTTCTTT
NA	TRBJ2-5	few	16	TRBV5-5	CASSTSAAGAEETQYF	TGTGCCAGCAGCACCAGCGCGGCAGGGGCGGAAGAGACCCAGTACTTC
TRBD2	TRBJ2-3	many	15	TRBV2	CASTGTSGPTDTQYF	TGTGCCAGCACCGGGACTAGCGGGCCGACAGATACGCAGTATTTT
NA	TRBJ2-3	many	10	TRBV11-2	CASSSYTQYF	TGTGCCAGCAGCTCATATACGCAGTATTTT